The 21 T cell receptor beta chains given below trace back to one sample, sequenced in a study of T cell responses to AZD1222 COVID-19 vaccine. Libraries were prepared by immunoSEQ multiplex PCR; TCRdb keeps only in-frame clonotypes and omits some of them. The sample carries around 91,000 clones, approximately 90% recorded once. The input for sequencing was peripheral blood, taken 28 days after the second AZD1222 dose. These receptors all stem from an adult who received the AZD1222 COVID-19 vaccine.

The V and J genes are TRBV11-2 and TRBJ1-3, with D tentatively TRBD1 (5 bases). The CDR3 is made up of 14 amino acids. Trimming cost V 4 bases and J 0 bases, with 7 bases left between them. From germline, CDR1 is SGHAT and CDR2 FQNNGV. The DNA for the CDR3 is TGTGCCAGCAGCTCAGGGAACTCTGGAAACACCATATATTTT. Residues: CASSSGNSGNTIYF.

The chain couples TRBV29-1 to TRBJ1-2, with 8 bases identical to TRBD1. In germline, CDR1 is SQVTM, CDR2 ANQGSEA. The CDR3 is made up of 11 amino acids. V lost 6 bases and J lost 6; bases outside the gene matches: 3. Written as DNA, the CDR3 is TGCAGCGTACGGACAGGGAATGGCTACACCTTC. Translating it yields CSVRTGNGYTF.

This clone was detected a few times. J is TRBJ1-2 and V is TRBV7-2, with no clear D. The V and J ends lost 5 bases and 3 bases respectively, with 13 bases between them. The germline gives CDR1 SGHTA, CDR2 FQGNSA. This CDR3 has 14 amino acids. The chain's CDR3 is CASSPTEGYYGYTF. Written as DNA, the CDR3 is TGTGCCAGCAGCCCGACCGAGGGTTACTATGGCTACACCTTC.

The rearrangement joins TRBV6-5 to TRBJ2-3; 12 positions match TRBD2. Germline CDR1 and CDR2: MNHEY and SVGAGI. This CDR3 region has 14 residues. V lost 5 bases to trimming and J lost 6 bases; unmatched junction nucleotides: 3. The CDR3 spells CASSRTSGIDTQYF. The CDR3, as DNA: TGTGCCAGCAGTAGGACTAGCGGGATTGATACGCAGTATTTT.

This CDR3 is CAWSGLSGLGEQYF. In DNA form, the CDR3 reads TGTGCCTGGAGTGGGTTATCGGGGTTGGGCGAGCAGTACTTC. This chain links TRBV30 with TRBJ2-7; perhaps TRBD2 as D (5 bases). The V and J ends lost 1 base and 6 bases respectively, with 16 bases between them. The CDR3 contains 14 residues. Germline CDR1 and CDR2: GTSNPN and SVGIG (reference sequence).

In nucleotides, the CDR3 is TGTGCCAGTAGTATAACCCATAACACCGGGGAGCTGTTTTTT. This sequence encodes CASSITHNTGELFF. The chain uses TRBV19 and TRBJ2-2; D ambiguous. CDR1 and CDR2 from the germline V gene are LNHDA and SQIVND (reference sequence). This CDR3 is built from 14 residues. V lost 2 bases and J lost 2, with 6 bases in between.

The chain combines TRBV7-2 with TRBJ2-2; TRBD1 might be the D (7 bases). Germline V gene lookup returns CDR1 SGHTA and CDR2 FQGNSA. This CDR3 contains 13 residues. With 10 bases removed from V and 12 bases from J, the gap between germline ends came to 21 bases. CDR3: CATRGGGAFKLFF. The CDR3 nucleotides read TGTGCCACCCGCGGAGGGGGCGCGTTCAAGCTGTTTTTT. The full variable domain, with the rest looked up from reference TRBV7-2 and TRBJ2-2, is GAGVSQSPSNKVTEKGKDVELRCDPISGHTALYWYRQSLGQGLEFLIYFQGNSAPDKSGLPSDRFSAERTGGSVSTLTIQRTQQEDSAVYLCATRGGGAFKLFFGEGSRLTVL.

The J gene is TRBJ2-2, the V gene TRBV6-5, with 12 bases aligning to TRBD2. CDR1 and CDR2 (germline): MNHEY, SVGAGI. With 4 bases clipped from V and 7 bases from J, the junction kept 4 bases outside the gene matches. The CDR3 consists of 15 residues. The DNA of the CDR3 is TGTGCCAGCAGTTCTCCTAGCGGGGGGGACGGGGAGCTGTTTTTT. This sequence encodes CASSSPSGGDGELFF.

This rearrangement joins TRBV5-1 to TRBJ1-6; 9 positions match TRBD1. Germline V gives CDR1 SGHRS, CDR2 YFSETQ. This CDR3 has 16 amino acids. The junction had 5 bases not matched to a gene; V was cut back by 0 bases and J by 7 bases. CDR3 coding DNA: TGCGCCAGCAGCTTGGGCGGGACAGGGTCGAATTCACCCCTCCACTTT. As protein: CASSLGGTGSNSPLHF.

The CDR3 here is CASSFATGGVEKLFF. The DNA of the CDR3 is TGCGCCAGCAGCTTTGCCACAGGGGGCGTTGAAAAACTGTTTTTT. V gene TRBV5-1 combines with J gene TRBJ1-4, with 9 nucleotides matching TRBD1. V trimming: 2 bases; J trimming: 7 bases; junction bases outside the gene matches: 6. Looked up from germline, CDR1 is SGHRS and CDR2 is YFSETQ. The length of the CDR3 is 15 residues.

The rearrangement joins TRBV7-9 to TRBJ2-7; D possibly corresponds to TRBD2 (6 bases). The CDR3 has 13 amino acids. Germline assignment: CDR1 SEHNR and CDR2 FQNEAQ (reference sequence). Trimming left V 5 bases short and J 5 bases short, with 13 bases between. As DNA, the CDR3 is TGTGCCAGCAGCACGTGGGAGGTCCACGAGCAGTACTTC. Its translation is CASSTWEVHEQYF.

The genes are TRBV21-1 and TRBJ1-5; whether TRBD1, the table's D call, matches the DNA was not checked. TRBV21-1 is flagged as a pseudogene. The CDR3 is 15 residues long. CDR3 nucleotide sequence: TGTGCCAGCAGCCAGACAGGGCTCGGCAATCAGCCCCAGCATTTT. It codes for CASSQTGLGNQPQHF.

This clone was found once. The chain joins TRBV19 to TRBJ1-5; 8 bases are shared with TRBD1. The CDR3 is 15 residues long. Unmatched junction bases numbered 7, after V lost 7 bases and J lost 2 bases. Germline V gene sequence: CDR1 LNHDA, CDR2 SQIVND (reference sequence). DNA of the CDR3: TGTGCCAGTACCGGACAGGGAGGGGGCAATCAGCCCCAGCATTTT. It codes for CASTGQGGGNQPQHF.

The chain joins TRBV3-1 (or the pseudogene TRBV3-2) to TRBJ2-5; the D is unclear. The CDR3 sequence is 13 residues long. Trimming stripped 7 bases from V and 3 bases from J, with 12 bases between. CDR1 and CDR2 from the germline V gene are LGHDT and YNNKEL (reference sequence). CDR3 DNA sequence: TGTGCCAGCACCCTAACTTTGAAAGAGACCCAGTACTTC. This encodes CASTLTLKETQYF.

The chain joins TRBV12-3 or TRBV12-4 to TRBJ2-5; D unclear. Trimming left V 2 bases short and J 5 bases short, with 9 bases between. The CDR3 consists of 13 residues. CDR3 sequence: CASSLRVAETQYF. CDR3 in DNA: TGTGCCAGCAGTTTAAGAGTTGCGGAGACCCAGTACTTC.

The chain is built from TRBV9 and TRBJ1-2; TRBD1 matches at 7 bases. The CDR3 extends over 18 amino acids. Germline V gene sequence: CDR1 SGDLS, CDR2 YYNGEE. V dropped 6 bases and J dropped 0; count of bases not matched to a gene: 17. CDR3 bases: TGTGCCAGCACCCACGCCGGGACAGCCTCTTTAGCTAACTATGGCTACACCTTC. It translates to CASTHAGTASLANYGYTF.

This chain connects TRBV6-4 to TRBJ2-7; the match to TRBD2 covers 9 bases. This CDR3 has 15 residues. Germline values: CDR1 MRHNA, CDR2 SNTAGT. V shed 4 bases, J shed 6 bases, and the junction held 10 bases outside the gene matches. The CDR3 DNA reads TGTGCCAGCAGTGTTAGCGCGGGAGGGCCGGGCGAGCAGTACTTC. Its protein is CASSVSAGGPGEQYF.

The chain recombines TRBV2 with TRBJ2-6; D call uncertain. The V gene's germline CDR1 is SNHLY and CDR2 FYNNEI. The CDR3 runs 15 residues. The V end lost 6 bases, the J end lost 0 bases, and 9 bases lay between the germline ends. This chain's CDR3 is CASSGIPSGANVLTF. The CDR3 DNA reads as TGTGCCAGCAGCGGAATCCCCTCTGGGGCCAACGTCCTGACTTTC.

V and J are TRBV6-5 and TRBJ1-3, with D perhaps TRBD1 (5 bases). The germline V gene has CDR1 MNHEY and CDR2 SVGAGI. The CDR3 totals 13 residues. Trimming pared 6 bases from V and 4 bases from J, leaving 10 bases between. In DNA, the CDR3 is TGTGCCAGCAGCCCAGGGTACGGAAACACCATATATTTT. This codes for CASSPGYGNTIYF.

The chain employs TRBV28 and TRBJ2-3, with TRBD2 as a possible D gene (6 bases). The CDR3 has 13 residues. V lost 8 bases and J lost 4, with 13 bases in between. Germline-derived CDR1 and CDR2 are MDHEN and SYDVKM. The CDR3 region is CASSSGVSDTQYF. CDR3 in DNA: TGTGCCAGCTCCTCGGGGGTCTCAGATACGCAGTATTTT.

The rearrangement links TRBV27 to TRBJ1-6; D is perhaps TRBD1 (6 bases). The CDR3 length is 13 residues. Per germline, CDR1 MNHEY and CDR2 SMNVEV (reference sequence). Trimming stripped 5 bases from V and 7 bases from J, with 9 bases between. The CDR3 spells CASSRTVNSPLHF. The DNA for the CDR3 is TGTGCCAGCAGTCGGACAGTCAATTCACCCCTCCACTTT.